This passage covers 3 T cell receptor beta chains from one sample sequenced in a study of cytomegalovirus exposure and HLA in healthy donors. Primers included in the PCR were 60 Vbeta and 13 Jbeta primers. TCRdb's table, derived via immunoSEQ multiplex PCR, lists solely in-frame clones and lacks some. The sample includes around 130,000 clones, roughly 74% of them seen just once. Sequencing was carried out using PBMCs. Receptors originate from a man between 40 and 49 years old in good health and CMV-seropositive.

This sequence joins TRBV28 and TRBJ1-2, with TRBD1 identical over 8 bases. The CDR3 contains 16 residues. Trimming removed 2 bases from V and 1 base from J; junction bases left unmatched: 6. Germline loops: CDR1 MDHEN, CDR2 SYDVKM. CDR3 in amino acids: CASSLGTGGFNYGYTF. The CDR3 nucleotides are TGTGCCAGCAGTTTAGGTACAGGGGGGTTTAACTATGGCTACACCTTC.

The genes are TRBV5-1 and TRBJ2-7; D is possibly TRBD1 (5 bases). The germline CDR1 and CDR2 sequences are SGHRS and YFSETQ. The CDR3 extends over 14 amino acids. V was shortened by 2 bases and J by 1 base, with 10 bases between the two germline ends. The CDR3 region has the DNA TGCGCCAGCAGCTTAGTTACAGGTTCCTACGAGCAGTACTTC. Protein: CASSLVTGSYEQYF.

The table lists this clone with a few counts. The chain's CDR3 is CASSYLRGGREKLFF. CDR3 DNA sequence: TGTGCCAGCAGTTACTTAAGGGGGGGCAGGGAAAAACTGTTTTTT. The J gene is TRBJ1-4, the V gene TRBV6-5; maybe TRBD1 (6 bases). Trimming took 1 base from V and 8 from J, leaving 14 bases between them. Germline V gene sequence: CDR1 MNHEY, CDR2 SVGAGI. The CDR3 is 15 residues long.